One sample yielded the 23 T cell receptor beta chains listed below, sequenced in a study of shared clonotypes between healthy human individuals (TCRdb year 2020). The protocol used for the library was the immunoSEQ multiplex PCR assay. The table comes from immuneACCESS by way of TCRdb, which keeps in-frame sequences with V and J called. Part of the clones is missing from these tables; in studies checked, under half for an unresolved V gene and the rest for unknown reasons. The sample yields more than 400,000 clones; over 70% were counted once. The ten largest account for approximately 11% of the sample. The sequenced sample consisted of PBMCs. The receptors were sampled from a woman aged 40 to 55 in good health. Some clones in this sample may be carry-over from other donors' samples.

Concerning this clone itself: This likely stems from a read error, as it lies one base from a far larger clone. The chain uses TRBV29-1 and TRBJ2-1, with D possibly TRBD1 on 6 matching bases. The germline gives CDR1 SQVTM, CDR2 ANQGSEA. This CDR3 comprises 13 residues. V was pared by 6 bases and J by 5 bases, with 14 bases between. CDR3 in DNA: TGCAGCGTCACTGTTACAGGGAACAATGAGCAGTTCTTC. This encodes CSVTVTGNNEQFF.

The CDR3 loop is CASSEVRLPGELFF. For the CDR3, the DNA is TGTGCCAGCAGTGAAGTACGACTACCCGGGGAGCTGTTTTTT. The V call is TRBV2, the J call TRBJ2-2; perhaps TRBD2 as D (5 bases). V was pared by 1 base and J by 6 bases, with 9 bases between. Germline V gene sequence: CDR1 SNHLY, CDR2 FYNNEI. There are 14 residues in the CDR3.

The chain has TRBV2 and TRBJ1-4; 9 nucleotides line up with TRBD1. The V gene's germline CDR1 is SNHLY and CDR2 FYNNEI. CDR3 length equals 15 residues. The junction had 7 bases not matched to a gene; V was cut back by 6 bases and J by 5 bases. CDR3 in DNA: TGTGCCAGCAGCCGGGACAGGGCGTTAAATGAAAAACTGTTTTTT. Translation: CASSRDRALNEKLFF.

This clone was recorded once. This chain connects TRBV19 to TRBJ1-4, with D tentatively TRBD1 (6 bases). This CDR3 is 15 amino acids long. Deletions cut 4 bases from V and 5 bases from J, with 14 bases between. The germline gives CDR1 LNHDA, CDR2 SQIVND (reference sequence). CDR3 in amino acids: CASSTEDRWNEKLFF. For the CDR3, the DNA is TGTGCCAGTAGTACCGAGGACAGATGGAATGAAAAACTGTTTTTT.

V gene TRBV4-2 combines with J gene TRBJ2-1, with TRBD1 matching over 10 bases. The CDR3 spans 15 residues. Germline-derived CDR1 and CDR2 are LGHNA and YNFKEQ. V lost 4 bases to trimming and J lost 6 bases; unmatched junction nucleotides: 6. CDR3 sequence (DNA): TGTGCCAGCAGCCCCGGGACAGGGGATAGCAATGAGCAGTTCTTC. This sequence encodes CASSPGTGDSNEQFF.

The rearrangement uses TRBV27 and TRBJ2-5; 10 nucleotides align to TRBD2. Germline V gives CDR1 MNHEY, CDR2 SMNVEV (reference sequence). The CDR3 has 17 residues. Trimming at V came to 4 bases and at J to 2 bases, leaving 10 bases not matched to a gene. The DNA for the CDR3 is TGTGCCAGCAGTTCCCCATCTAGCGGGAGTTGGCAAGAGACCCAGTACTTC. Its translation is CASSSPSSGSWQETQYF.

The chain has TRBV28 and TRBJ2-7; no definite D call. Between the trimmed V and J ends, which lost 2 bases and 9 bases, there was a span of 11 bases. CDR1 and CDR2 (germline): MDHEN, SYDVKM. The CDR3 loop spans 12 amino acids. The CDR3: CASSLEMGWQYF. CDR3 coding DNA: TGTGCCAGCAGTTTAGAAATGGGGTGGCAGTACTTC.

This clone was seen only a few times. The V call is TRBV18, the J call TRBJ2-7; possibly TRBD2 for D (6 bases). V lost 6 bases and J lost 7, with 22 bases in between. CDR1 and CDR2 (germline): KGHSH, LQKENI. CDR3 length equals 15 residues. The CDR3 here is CASSWSEGPGGEQYF. The CDR3 DNA reads as TGTGCCAGCTCCTGGTCGGAGGGCCCTGGTGGTGAGCAGTACTTC.

The J gene is TRBJ2-7, the V gene TRBV27; D is possibly TRBD2 (6 bases). The ends were cut back, 5 bases at V and 2 bases at J, with 19 bases in the middle. Germline CDR1 reads MNHEY; CDR2 reads SMNVEV (reference sequence). CDR3 length equals 16 residues. The CDR3 region is CASSPLSGFTPYEQYF. In nucleotides, the CDR3 is TGTGCCAGCAGTCCACTGAGCGGGTTTACTCCCTACGAGCAGTACTTC.

This clone occurred a few times. The chain carries TRBV7-8 and TRBJ1-3; D remains unclear. V shed 3 bases and J shed 3 bases, with 6 bases lying between them. The CDR3 sequence is 13 residues long. Germline values: CDR1 SGHVS, CDR2 FQNEAQ. This CDR3 reads CASSLRGGNTIYF. CDR3 bases: TGTGCCAGCAGCTTGCGTGGTGGAAACACCATATATTTT.

The chain joins TRBV5-1 to TRBJ1-4; a possible D gene is TRBD1 (5 bases). Germline values: CDR1 SGHRS, CDR2 YFSETQ. Trimming stripped 0 bases from V and 8 bases from J, with 14 bases between. The CDR3 is made up of 15 amino acids. CDR3 sequence (DNA): TGCGCCAGCAGCTTGGACGGGGGTTCTTGGGAAAAACTGTTTTTT. It translates to CASSLDGGSWEKLFF.

This rearrangement joins TRBV5-4 to TRBJ2-7, with TRBD1 matching 7 bases. With 4 bases clipped from V and 3 bases from J, the junction kept 7 bases outside the gene matches. CDR1 is SGHNT, CDR2 YYREEE, per germline (reference sequence). The CDR3 is 14 amino acids. The CDR3 here is CASSPRQGFYEQYF. In DNA form, the CDR3 reads TGTGCCAGCAGCCCGAGACAGGGTTTCTACGAGCAGTACTTC.

The genes are TRBV28 and TRBJ1-2; D not resolved. Germline V lookup: CDR1 MDHEN, CDR2 SYDVKM. Trimming left V 1 base short and J 3 bases short, with 9 bases between. The CDR3 is made up of 14 amino acids. The CDR3 nucleotides read TGTGCCAGCAGTTTATCGGGCACCTACTATGGCTACACCTTC. The encoded protein is CASSLSGTYYGYTF.

This clone turned up a few times. V gene TRBV5-4 combines with J gene TRBJ2-5; TRBD2 aligns across 8 bases. The CDR3 extends over 14 amino acids. Germline lookup yields CDR1 SGHNT and CDR2 YYREEE (reference sequence). V trimming: 0 bases; J trimming: 7 bases; junction bases outside the gene matches: 5. In DNA form, the CDR3 reads TGTGCCAGCAGCTTGGAGGGGACTAGTAGGACCCAGTACTTC. Encoded protein: CASSLEGTSRTQYF.

The chain links TRBV7-2 to TRBJ2-7; the D gene could be TRBD1 or TRBD2 (5 bases each). Germline-derived CDR1 and CDR2 are SGHTA and FQGNSA. This CDR3 has 16 amino acids. The ends were cut back, 1 base at V and 3 bases at J, with 16 bases in the middle. The CDR3 protein is CASSLGGATSNYEQYF. CDR3 sequence (DNA): TGTGCCAGCAGCTTAGGAGGGGCCACCTCTAACTACGAGCAGTACTTC.

The chain links TRBV30 to TRBJ1-4; TRBD1 might be the D (6 bases). The germline V gene encodes CDR1 GTSNPN and CDR2 SVGIG (reference sequence). With 7 bases removed from V and 2 bases from J, the gap between germline ends came to 20 bases. This CDR3 spans 16 amino acids. This chain's CDR3 is CASGTRGGGTNEKLFF. DNA for the CDR3: TGTGCCTCCGGGACACGGGGGGGCGGGACTAATGAAAAACTGTTTTTT.

This clone appeared a few times. The J gene is TRBJ2-7, the V gene TRBV5-1; 8 bases align to TRBD1. Looked up from germline, CDR1 is SGHRS and CDR2 is YFSETQ. The V and J ends lost 1 base and 6 bases, in that order; junction bases with no gene match: 3. The CDR3 has 13 amino acids. Here the CDR3 reads CASSLQTGGEQYF. The DNA for the CDR3 is TGCGCCAGCAGCTTGCAAACAGGGGGCGAGCAGTACTTC.

The V call is TRBV15, the J call TRBJ1-1; no clear D. V was pared by 1 base and J by 3 bases, with 9 bases between. The CDR3 is 14 residues long. Per germline, CDR1 LNHNV and CDR2 YYDKDF (reference sequence). The CDR3 coding sequence is TGTGCCACCAGCAGAGTGCAGGCGTACACTGAAGCTTTCTTT. It codes for CATSRVQAYTEAFF.

The chain combines TRBV7-9 with TRBJ2-3, with unresolved D. The CDR3 extends over 12 amino acids. Trimming took 5 bases from V and 6 from J, leaving 9 bases between them. The germline gives CDR1 SEHNR, CDR2 FQNEAQ (reference sequence). CDR3 region: CASSPDGDTQYF. The DNA of the CDR3 is TGTGCCAGCAGCCCTGATGGGGATACGCAGTATTTT. Filled out from reference TRBV7-9 and TRBJ2-3, the complete variable domain reads DTGVSQNPRHKITKRGQNVTFRCDPISEHNRLYWYRQTLGQGPEFLTYFQNEAQLEKSRLLSDRFSAERPKGSFSTLEIQRTEQGDSAMYLCASSPDGDTQYFGPGTRLTVL.

The chain has TRBV18 and TRBJ2-3; 9 bases fit TRBD1. V lost 1 base and J lost 6; bases outside the gene matches: 8. From germline, CDR1 is KGHSH and CDR2 LQKENI. This CDR3 has 16 amino acids. The CDR3 protein is CASSPRTGGAGDTQYF. Here the CDR3 DNA reads TGTGCCAGCTCACCACGCACAGGGGGCGCAGGGGATACGCAGTATTTT.

The chain is built from TRBV27 and TRBJ2-2; D uncertain. V lost 6 bases and J 1 base, leaving 9 bases between the germline ends. Germline V gene sequence: CDR1 MNHEY, CDR2 SMNVEV (reference sequence). The CDR3 is made up of 14 amino acids. CDR3 sequence (DNA): TGTGCCAGCAGCGTATCGGGGAACACCGGGGAGCTGTTTTTT. It specifies CASSVSGNTGELFF.

V usage is TRBV2 and J usage is TRBJ2-1, with TRBD2 matching over 7 bases. Losses at the gene ends were 7 bases for V and 9 bases for J; bases not matched to a gene: 9. CDR1 is SNHLY and CDR2 is FYNNEI in the germline V gene. The CDR3 runs 13 residues. For the CDR3, the DNA is TGTGCCAGCAATTCGGCGGGAGATGGTGAGCAGTTCTTC. Protein: CASNSAGDGEQFF.

This clone was counted a single time. The genes are TRBV4-1 and TRBJ2-3, with 11 bases lining up with TRBD2. The CDR3 totals 19 residues. The V gene's germline CDR1 is MGHRA and CDR2 YSYEKL. The junction had 9 bases not matched to a gene; V was cut back by 1 base and J by 0 bases. CDR3 sequence reads: CASSQGGSGRGTSTDTQYF. The CDR3 DNA is TGCGCCAGCAGCCAAGGGGGTAGCGGGAGGGGAACTAGCACAGATACGCAGTATTTT.